This TCR beta chain came from a study of control samples from healthy donors and cancer patients. Sequencing used immunoSEQ multiplex PCR; TCRdb keeps in-frame clones, though not all of them. The sample has 45,000 to 55,000 clones, 85% to 95% seen once. Germline trimming cut 1 base from V and 5 bases from J; bases unmatched to any gene: 3. The V gene's germline CDR1 is SGHRS and CDR2 YFSETQ. The CDR3 has 14 residues. The chain couples TRBV5-1 to TRBJ2-1, with 7 bases lining up with TRBD2. The sequence was collected from a man aged 25-40 years in good health. The sequencing input was blood. The CDR3 loop reads CASSLLSGNNEQFF. CDR3 nucleotides: TGCGCCAGCAGCTTGTTGAGCGGGAACAATGAGCAGTTCTTC.